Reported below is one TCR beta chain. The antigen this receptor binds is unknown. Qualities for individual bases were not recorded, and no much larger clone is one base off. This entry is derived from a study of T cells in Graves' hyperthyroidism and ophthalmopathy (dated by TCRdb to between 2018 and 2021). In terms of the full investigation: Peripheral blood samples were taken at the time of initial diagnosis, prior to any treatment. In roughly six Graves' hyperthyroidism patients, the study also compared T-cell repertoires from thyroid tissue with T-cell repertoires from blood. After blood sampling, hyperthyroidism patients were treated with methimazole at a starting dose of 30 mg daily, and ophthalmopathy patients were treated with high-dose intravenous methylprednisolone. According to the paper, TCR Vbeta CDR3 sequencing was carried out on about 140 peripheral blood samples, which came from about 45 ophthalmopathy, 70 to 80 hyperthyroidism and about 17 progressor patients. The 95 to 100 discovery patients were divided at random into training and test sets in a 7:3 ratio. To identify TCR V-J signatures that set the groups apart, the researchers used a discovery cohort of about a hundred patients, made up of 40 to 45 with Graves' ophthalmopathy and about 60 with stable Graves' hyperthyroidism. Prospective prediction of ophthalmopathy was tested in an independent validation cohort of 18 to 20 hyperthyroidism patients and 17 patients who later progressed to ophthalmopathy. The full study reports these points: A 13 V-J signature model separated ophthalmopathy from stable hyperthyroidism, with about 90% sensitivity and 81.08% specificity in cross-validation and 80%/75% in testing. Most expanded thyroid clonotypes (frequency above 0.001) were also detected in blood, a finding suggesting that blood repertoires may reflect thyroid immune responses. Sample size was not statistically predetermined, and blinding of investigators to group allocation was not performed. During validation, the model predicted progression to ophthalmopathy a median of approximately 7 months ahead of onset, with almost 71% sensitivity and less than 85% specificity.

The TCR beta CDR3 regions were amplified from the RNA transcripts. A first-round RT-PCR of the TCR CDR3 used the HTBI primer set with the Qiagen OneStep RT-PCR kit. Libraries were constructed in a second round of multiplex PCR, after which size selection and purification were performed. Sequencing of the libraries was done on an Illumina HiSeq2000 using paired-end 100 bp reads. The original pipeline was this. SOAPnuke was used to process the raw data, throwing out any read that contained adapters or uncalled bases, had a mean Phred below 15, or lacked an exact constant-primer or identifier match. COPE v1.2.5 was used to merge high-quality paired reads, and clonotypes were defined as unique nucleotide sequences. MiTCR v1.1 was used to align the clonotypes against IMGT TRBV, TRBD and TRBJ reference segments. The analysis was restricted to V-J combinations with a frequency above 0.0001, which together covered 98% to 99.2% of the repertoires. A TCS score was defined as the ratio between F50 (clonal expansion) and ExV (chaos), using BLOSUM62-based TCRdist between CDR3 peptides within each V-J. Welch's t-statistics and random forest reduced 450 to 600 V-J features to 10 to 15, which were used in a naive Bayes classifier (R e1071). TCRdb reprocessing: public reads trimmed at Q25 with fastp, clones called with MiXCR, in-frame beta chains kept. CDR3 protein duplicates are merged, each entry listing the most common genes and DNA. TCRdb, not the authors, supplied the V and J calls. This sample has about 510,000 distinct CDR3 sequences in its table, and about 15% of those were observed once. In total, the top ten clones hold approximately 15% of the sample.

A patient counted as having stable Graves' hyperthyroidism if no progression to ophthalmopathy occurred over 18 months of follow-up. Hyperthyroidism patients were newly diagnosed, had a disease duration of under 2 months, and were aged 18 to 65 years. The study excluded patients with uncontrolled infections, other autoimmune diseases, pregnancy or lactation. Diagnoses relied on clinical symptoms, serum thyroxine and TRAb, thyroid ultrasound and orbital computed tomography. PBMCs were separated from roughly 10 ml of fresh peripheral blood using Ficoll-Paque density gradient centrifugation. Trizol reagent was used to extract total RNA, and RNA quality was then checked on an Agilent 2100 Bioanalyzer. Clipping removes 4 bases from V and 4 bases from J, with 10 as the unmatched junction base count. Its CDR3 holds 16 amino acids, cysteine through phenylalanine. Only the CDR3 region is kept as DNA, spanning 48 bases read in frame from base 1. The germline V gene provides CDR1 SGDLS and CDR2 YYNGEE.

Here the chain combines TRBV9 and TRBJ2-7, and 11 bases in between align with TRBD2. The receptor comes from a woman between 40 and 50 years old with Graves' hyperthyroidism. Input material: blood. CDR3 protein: CASSPLLLAGVYEQYF. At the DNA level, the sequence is TGTGCCAGCAGCCCCCTATTACTAGCGGGAGTGTACGAGCAGTACTTC.